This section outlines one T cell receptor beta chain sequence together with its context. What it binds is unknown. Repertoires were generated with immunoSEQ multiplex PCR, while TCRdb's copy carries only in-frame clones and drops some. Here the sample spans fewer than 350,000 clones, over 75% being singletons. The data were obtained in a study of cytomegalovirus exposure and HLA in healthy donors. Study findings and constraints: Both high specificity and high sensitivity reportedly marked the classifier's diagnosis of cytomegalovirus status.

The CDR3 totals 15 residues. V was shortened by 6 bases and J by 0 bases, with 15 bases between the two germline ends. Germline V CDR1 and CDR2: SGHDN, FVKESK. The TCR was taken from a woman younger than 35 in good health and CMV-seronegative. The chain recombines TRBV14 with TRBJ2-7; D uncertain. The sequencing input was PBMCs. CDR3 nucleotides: TGTGCCAGCAGGTCGGCGGCGGCAAGCTCCTACGAGCAGTACTTC. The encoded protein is CASRSAAASSYEQYF.